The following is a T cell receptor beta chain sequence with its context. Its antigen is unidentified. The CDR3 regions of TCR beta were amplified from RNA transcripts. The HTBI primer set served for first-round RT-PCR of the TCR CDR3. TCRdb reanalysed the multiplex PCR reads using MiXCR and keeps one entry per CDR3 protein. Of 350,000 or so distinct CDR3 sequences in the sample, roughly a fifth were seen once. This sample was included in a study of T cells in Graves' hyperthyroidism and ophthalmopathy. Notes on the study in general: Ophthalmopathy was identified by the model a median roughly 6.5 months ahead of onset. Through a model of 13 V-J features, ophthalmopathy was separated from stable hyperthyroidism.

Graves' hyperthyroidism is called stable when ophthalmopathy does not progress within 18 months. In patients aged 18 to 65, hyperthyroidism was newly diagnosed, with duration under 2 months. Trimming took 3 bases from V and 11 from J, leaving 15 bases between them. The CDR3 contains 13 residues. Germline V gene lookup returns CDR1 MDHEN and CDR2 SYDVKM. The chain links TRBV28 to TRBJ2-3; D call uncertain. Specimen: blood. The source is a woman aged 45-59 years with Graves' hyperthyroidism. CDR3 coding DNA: TGTGCCAGCAGTTTTTACGGGCGGATGAGGCAGTATTTT. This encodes CASSFYGRMRQYF.